This entry describes one T cell receptor (beta chain). These data come from a study of blood T cell repertoires in COVID-19. About the research overall: The study drew acute and convalescent COVID-19 samples from the United States, Italy and Spain.

Source study methods: Amplifying reference gene primers gave estimates of nucleated cell counts. Sequencing was performed with immunoSEQ multiplex PCR; in TCRdb, only in-frame clones are kept and a portion is missing. V, J and clone size are those of that table, while D and trimming were read from the DNA. The table includes 60,000 to 75,000 clones, 65% to 80% detected once. CDR3 length equals 17 residues. The V end was cut by 2 bases, the J end by 2 bases, with 16 bases between. Germline-derived CDR1 and CDR2 are MNHNS and SASEGT. This receptor was identified in a woman in her 70s with acute or convalescent COVID-19. Sequenced input: peripheral blood. The chain employs TRBV6-1 and TRBJ2-4; no reliable D call. The CDR3 DNA sequence: TGTGCCAGCAGTGAACTCGGAGTCCTTATTTCCAAAAACATTCAGTACTTC. Encoded protein: CASSELGVLISKNIQYF.